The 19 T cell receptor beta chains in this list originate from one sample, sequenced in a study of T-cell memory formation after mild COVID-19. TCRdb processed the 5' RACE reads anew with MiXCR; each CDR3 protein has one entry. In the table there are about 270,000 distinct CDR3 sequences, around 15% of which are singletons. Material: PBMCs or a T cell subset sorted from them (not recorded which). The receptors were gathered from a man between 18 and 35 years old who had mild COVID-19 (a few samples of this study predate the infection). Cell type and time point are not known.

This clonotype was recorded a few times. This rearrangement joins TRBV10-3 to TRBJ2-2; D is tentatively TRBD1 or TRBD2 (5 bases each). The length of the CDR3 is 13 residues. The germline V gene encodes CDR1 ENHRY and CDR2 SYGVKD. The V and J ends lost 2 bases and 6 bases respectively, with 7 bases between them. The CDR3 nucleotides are TGTGCCATCAGTGAGCTGGGGGCCGGGGAGCTGTTTTTT. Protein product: CAISELGAGELFF.

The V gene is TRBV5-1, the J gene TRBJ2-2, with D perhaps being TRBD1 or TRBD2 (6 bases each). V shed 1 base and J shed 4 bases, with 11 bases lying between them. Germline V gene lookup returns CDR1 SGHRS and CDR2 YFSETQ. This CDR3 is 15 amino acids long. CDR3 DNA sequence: TGCGCCAGCAGCTTGATCCGGGGGCCCACCGGGGAGCTGTTTTTT. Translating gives CASSLIRGPTGELFF.

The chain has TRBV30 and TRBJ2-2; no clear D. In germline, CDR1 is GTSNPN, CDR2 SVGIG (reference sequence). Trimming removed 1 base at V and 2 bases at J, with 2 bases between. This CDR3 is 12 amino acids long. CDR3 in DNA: TGTGCCTGGAGTGACAACACCGGGGAGCTGTTTTTT. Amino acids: CAWSDNTGELFF.

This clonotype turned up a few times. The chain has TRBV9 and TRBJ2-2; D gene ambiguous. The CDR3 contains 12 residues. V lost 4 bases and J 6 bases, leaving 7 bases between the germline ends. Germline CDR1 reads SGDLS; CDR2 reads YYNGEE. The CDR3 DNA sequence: TGTGCCAGCAGCTCCCTTCCCGGGGAGCTGTTTTTT. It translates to CASSSLPGELFF.

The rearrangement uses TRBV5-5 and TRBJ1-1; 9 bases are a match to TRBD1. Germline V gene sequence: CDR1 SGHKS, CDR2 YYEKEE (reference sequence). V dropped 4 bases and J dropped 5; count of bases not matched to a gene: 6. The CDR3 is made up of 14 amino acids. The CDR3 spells CASSPVQGATEAFF. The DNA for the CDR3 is TGTGCCAGCAGCCCCGTACAGGGGGCGACTGAAGCTTTCTTT.

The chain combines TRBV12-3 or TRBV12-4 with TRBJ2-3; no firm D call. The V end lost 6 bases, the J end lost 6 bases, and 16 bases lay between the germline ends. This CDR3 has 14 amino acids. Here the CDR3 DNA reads TGTGCCAGCAGCGCGCTCCCCCGTGCGGATACGCAGTATTTT. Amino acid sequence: CASSALPRADTQYF.

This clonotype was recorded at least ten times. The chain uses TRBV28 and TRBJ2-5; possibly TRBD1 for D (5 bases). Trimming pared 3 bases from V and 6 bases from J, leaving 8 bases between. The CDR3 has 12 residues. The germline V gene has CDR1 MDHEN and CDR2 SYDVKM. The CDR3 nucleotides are TGTGCCAGCAGTTTGAACAGGAAGACCCAGTACTTC. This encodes CASSLNRKTQYF.

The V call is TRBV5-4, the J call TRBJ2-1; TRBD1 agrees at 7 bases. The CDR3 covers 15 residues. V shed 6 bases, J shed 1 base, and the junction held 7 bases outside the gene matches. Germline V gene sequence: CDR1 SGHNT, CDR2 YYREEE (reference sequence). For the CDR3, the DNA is TGTGCCAGCAAGATGGACAGGACTTCCTACAATGAGCAGTTCTTC. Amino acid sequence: CASKMDRTSYNEQFF.

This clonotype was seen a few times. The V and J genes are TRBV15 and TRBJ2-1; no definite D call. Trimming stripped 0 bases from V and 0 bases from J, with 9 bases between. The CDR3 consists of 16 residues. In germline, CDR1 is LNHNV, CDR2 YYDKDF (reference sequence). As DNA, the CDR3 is TGTGCCACCAGCAGAGATCCCCGAAGCTCCTACAATGAGCAGTTCTTC. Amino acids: CATSRDPRSSYNEQFF.

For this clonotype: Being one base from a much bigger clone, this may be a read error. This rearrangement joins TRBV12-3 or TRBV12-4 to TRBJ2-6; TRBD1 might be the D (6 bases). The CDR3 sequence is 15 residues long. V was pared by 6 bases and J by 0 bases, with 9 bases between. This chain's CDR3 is CASSPGASGANVLTF. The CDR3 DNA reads TGTGCCAGCAGCCCAGGGGCCTCTGGGGCCAACGTCCTGACTTTC.

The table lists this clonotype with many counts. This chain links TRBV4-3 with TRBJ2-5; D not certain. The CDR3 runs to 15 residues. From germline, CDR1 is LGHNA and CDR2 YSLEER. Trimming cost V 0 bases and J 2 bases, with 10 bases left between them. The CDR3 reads CASSQDGYSQETQYF. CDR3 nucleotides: TGCGCCAGCAGCCAAGATGGCTATTCACAAGAGACCCAGTACTTC.

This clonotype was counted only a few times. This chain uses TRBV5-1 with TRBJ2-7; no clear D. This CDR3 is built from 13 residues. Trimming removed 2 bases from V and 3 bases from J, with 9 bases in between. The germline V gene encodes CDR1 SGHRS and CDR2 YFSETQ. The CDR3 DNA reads TGCGCCAGCAGCTTATTAGCCGGCTACGAGCAGTACGTC. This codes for CASSLLAGYEQYV.

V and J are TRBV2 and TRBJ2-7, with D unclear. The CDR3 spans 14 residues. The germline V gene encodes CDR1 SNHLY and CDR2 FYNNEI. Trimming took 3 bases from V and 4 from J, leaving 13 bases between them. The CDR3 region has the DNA TGTGCCAGCAGTGAGCGCCCCCTTAGGTACGAGCAGTACGTC. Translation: CASSERPLRYEQYV.

The CDR3 sequence is CASSSSGQLSYGYTF. The DNA of the CDR3 is TGCGCCAGCAGCTCCTCCGGACAGCTAAGCTATGGCTACACCTTC. V gene TRBV5-1 combines with J gene TRBJ1-2; maybe TRBD1 (6 bases). The CDR3 length is 15 residues. V lost 3 bases and J lost 4, with 16 bases in between. Germline CDR1 is SGHRS and CDR2 is YFSETQ.

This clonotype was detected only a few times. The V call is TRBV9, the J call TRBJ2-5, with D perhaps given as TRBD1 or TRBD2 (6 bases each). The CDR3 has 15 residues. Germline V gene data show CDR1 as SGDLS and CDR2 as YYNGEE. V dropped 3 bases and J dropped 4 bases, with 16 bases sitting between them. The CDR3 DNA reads TGTGCCAGCAGCGCGGTGGGGGGCAGGCCAGAGACCCAGTACTTC. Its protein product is CASSAVGGRPETQYF.

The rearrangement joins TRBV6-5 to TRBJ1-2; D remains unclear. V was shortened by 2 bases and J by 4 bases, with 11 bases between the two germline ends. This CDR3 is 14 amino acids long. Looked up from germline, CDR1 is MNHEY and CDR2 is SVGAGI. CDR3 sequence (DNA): TGTGCCAGCAGTTACGGGGTTCTGGGCTATGGCTACACCTTC. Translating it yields CASSYGVLGYGYTF.

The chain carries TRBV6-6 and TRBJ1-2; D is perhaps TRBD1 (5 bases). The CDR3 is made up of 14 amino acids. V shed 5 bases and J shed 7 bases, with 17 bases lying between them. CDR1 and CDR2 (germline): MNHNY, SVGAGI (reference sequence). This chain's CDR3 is CASSGRRELGGYTF. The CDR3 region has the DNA TGTGCCAGCAGTGGTCGCAGGGAATTAGGTGGCTACACCTTC.

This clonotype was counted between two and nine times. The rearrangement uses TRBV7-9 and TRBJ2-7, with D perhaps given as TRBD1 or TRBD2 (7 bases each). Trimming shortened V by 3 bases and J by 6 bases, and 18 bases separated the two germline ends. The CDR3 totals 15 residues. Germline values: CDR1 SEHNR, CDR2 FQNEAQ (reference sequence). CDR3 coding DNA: TGTGCCAGCAGCTTCGGGCAGGGGGGGCCTCGCGAGCAGTACGTC. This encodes CASSFGQGGPREQYV.

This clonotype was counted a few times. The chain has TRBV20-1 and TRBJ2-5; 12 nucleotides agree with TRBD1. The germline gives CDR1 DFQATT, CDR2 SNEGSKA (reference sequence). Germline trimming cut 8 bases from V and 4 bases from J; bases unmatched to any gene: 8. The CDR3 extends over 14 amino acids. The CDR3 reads CSHPGTGGGETQYF. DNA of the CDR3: TGCAGTCATCCCGGGACAGGGGGCGGAGAGACCCAGTACTTC.